This passage covers 13 T cell receptor beta chains from one sample sequenced in a study of T cells in Graves' hyperthyroidism and ophthalmopathy. TCR beta CDR3 region amplification was performed from RNA transcripts. The TCR CDR3 first-round RT-PCR relied on the HTBI primer set. TCRdb itself ran the multiplex PCR reads through MiXCR, one entry per CDR3 protein. The table records some 350,000 distinct CDR3 sequences, over 12% of them present only once. The sequencing input was blood. These receptor sequences come from a woman aged 60-75 years with Graves' ophthalmopathy.

The chain combines TRBV11-1 with TRBJ2-2; D uncertain. Germline V gives CDR1 SGHAT, CDR2 FQDESV (reference sequence). Between the trimmed V and J ends, which lost 6 bases and 4 bases, there was a span of 9 bases. The CDR3 consists of 13 residues. CDR3 DNA: TGTGCCAGCAGTTCCAGTGGCACCGGGGAGCTGTTTTTT. This codes for CASSSSGTGELFF.

This clonotype was recorded at least ten times. This rearrangement joins TRBV11-2 to TRBJ2-1; 14 bases match TRBD2. Per the germline V gene, CDR1 is SGHAT and CDR2 is FQNNGV. The trim removed 8 bases at V and 8 bases at J, leaving 8 bases unmatched. This CDR3 has 15 residues. CDR3 loop: CASHSGLAGGYEQFF. The CDR3 nucleotides are TGTGCCAGCCACTCCGGACTAGCGGGAGGTTATGAGCAGTTCTTC.

This clonotype was detected ten times or more. This chain links TRBV27 with TRBJ2-4; the D gene is possibly TRBD2 (5 bases). This CDR3 comprises 16 residues. V was trimmed by 3 bases and J by 0 bases, leaving 12 bases between them. CDR1 and CDR2 from the germline V gene are MNHEY and SMNVEV (reference sequence). The CDR3 DNA follows: TGTGCCAGCAGTTTCCCAGCGGACCTAGCCAAAAACATTCAGTACTTC. Translated, it gives CASSFPADLAKNIQYF.

This clonotype was counted at least ten times. The V and J genes are TRBV28 and TRBJ1-6; D is possibly TRBD1 (5 bases). The V and J ends lost 2 bases and 8 bases respectively, with 13 bases between them. CDR3 length: 15 residues. Germline V gene data show CDR1 as MDHEN and CDR2 as SYDVKM. The CDR3 here is CASSLGGMLDSPLHF. CDR3 coding DNA: TGTGCCAGCAGTTTAGGGGGAATGTTGGATTCACCCCTCCACTTT. Full variable domain (missing parts from reference TRBV28 and TRBJ1-6): DVKVTQSSRYLVKRTGEKVFLECVQDMDHENMFWYRQDPGLGLRLIYFSYDVKMKEKGDIPEGYSVSREKKERFSLILESASTNQTSMYLCASSLGGMLDSPLHFGNGTRLTVT.

This clonotype was observed at least ten times. The chain joins TRBV9 to TRBJ1-2; perhaps TRBD1 as D (5 bases). V shed 0 bases and J shed 9 bases, with 18 bases lying between them. From germline, CDR1 is SGDLS and CDR2 YYNGEE. This CDR3 is built from 15 residues. CDR3 sequence: CASSVGVGAESSYTF. The DNA of the CDR3 is TGTGCCAGCAGCGTAGGAGTAGGGGCCGAAAGTAGCTACACCTTC.

On this clonotype itself: A much bigger clone sits one base away, suggesting this may be a read error. The CDR3 sequence is CASSQAPREVEAQYF. Written as DNA, the CDR3 is TGTGCCAGCAGCCAAGCCCCGCGGGAGGTGGAGGCCCAGTACTTC. The J gene is TRBJ2-5, the V gene TRBV4-2; 8 bases are shared with TRBD2. This CDR3 is built from 15 residues. Unmatched junction bases numbered 10, after V lost 1 base and J lost 9 bases. Germline CDR1 is LGHNA and CDR2 is YNFKEQ.

This clonotype was recorded a few times. CDR3 region: CASSEVRGQGVSGANVLTF. The CDR3 nucleotides read TGTGCCAGCAGTGAAGTTCGGGGACAGGGAGTCTCTGGGGCCAACGTCCTGACTTTC. This chain links TRBV6-1 with TRBJ2-6; 9 nucleotides line up with TRBD1. The CDR3 extends over 19 amino acids. After removal of 1 base from V and 0 bases from J, the junction contained 7 bases not matched to a gene. The germline CDR1 and CDR2 sequences are MNHNS and SASEGT.

The sample holds many counts of this clonotype. CDR3 residues: CASSLRWNTGELFF. The DNA of the CDR3 is TGTGCCAGCAGCCTCCGCTGGAACACCGGGGAGCTGTTTTTT. The chain couples TRBV27 to TRBJ2-2; D not resolved. The V end was cut by 6 bases, the J end by 1 base, with 9 bases between. The CDR3 is made up of 14 amino acids. CDR1 is MNHEY, CDR2 SMNVEV, per germline (reference sequence).

This clonotype was recorded a few times. The V gene is TRBV24-1, the J gene TRBJ2-7, with D hard to call. Germline V CDR1 and CDR2: KGHDR, SFDVKD. Trimming took 3 bases from V and 5 from J, leaving 13 bases between them. The CDR3 has 14 residues. The CDR3 spells CATSDPNFQHEQYF. The CDR3 bases are TGTGCCACCAGTGATCCTAATTTTCAACACGAGCAGTACTTC.

There are many counts of this clonotype. At one of its ends the junction is not consistent with the germline gene, which may arise from a read error. This chain uses TRBV5-1 with TRBJ2-7, with D tentatively TRBD1 or TRBD2 (5 bases each). CDR3 size: 15 residues. CDR1 and CDR2 (germline): SGHRS, YFSETQ. CDR3 sequence reads: CVSSLVGGTSYEQYF. CDR3 coding DNA: TGCGTCAGCAGCTTGGTTGGGGGAACGTCCTACGAGCAGTACTTC.

The J gene is TRBJ1-4, the V gene TRBV5-5; D is uncertain. The ends were cut back, 4 bases at V and 5 bases at J, with 12 bases in the middle. Germline V lookup: CDR1 SGHKS, CDR2 YYEKEE (reference sequence). The CDR3 consists of 14 residues. CDR3 residues: CASSPVGRNEKLFF. The CDR3 DNA is TGTGCCAGCAGCCCGGTGGGGAGGAATGAAAAACTGTTTTTT.

This clonotype was observed a handful of times. The chain has TRBV12-5 and TRBJ2-2, with D perhaps TRBD1 or TRBD2 (5 bases each). With 4 bases removed from V and 5 bases from J, the gap between germline ends came to 17 bases. This CDR3 contains 16 residues. Germline V CDR1 and CDR2: LGHNT, FRNRAP. The DNA of the CDR3 is TGTGCTAGTGGTTCCGGTGTGGGGGTGGTGACCGGGGAGCTGTTTTTT. Translated, it gives CASGSGVGVVTGELFF.

This chain connects TRBV20-1 to TRBJ2-7, with TRBD2 identical over 14 bases. The CDR3 covers 17 residues. Trimming took 0 bases from V and 2 from J; bases not matched to a gene: 6. Germline V gives CDR1 DFQATT, CDR2 SNEGSKA (reference sequence). CDR3 amino acids: CSARDAVTSGRAYEQYF. The CDR3 DNA is TGCAGTGCTAGAGATGCGGTGACTAGCGGGAGGGCCTACGAGCAGTACTTC.